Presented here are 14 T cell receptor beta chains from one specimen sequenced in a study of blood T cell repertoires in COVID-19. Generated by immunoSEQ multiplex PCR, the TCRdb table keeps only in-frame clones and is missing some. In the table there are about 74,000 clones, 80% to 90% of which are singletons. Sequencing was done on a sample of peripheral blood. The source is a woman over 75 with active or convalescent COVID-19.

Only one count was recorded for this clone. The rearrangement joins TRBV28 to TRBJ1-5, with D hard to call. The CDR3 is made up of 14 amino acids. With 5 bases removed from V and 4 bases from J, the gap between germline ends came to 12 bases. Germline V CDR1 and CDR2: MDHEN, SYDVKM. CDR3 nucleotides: TGTGCCAGCAGTGGTCTAGAACGAAATCAGCCCCAGCATTTT. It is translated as CASSGLERNQPQHF. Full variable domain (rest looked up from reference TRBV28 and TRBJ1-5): DVKVTQSSRYLVKRTGEKVFLECVQDMDHENMFWYRQDPGLGLRLIYFSYDVKMKEKGDIPEGYSVSREKKERFSLILESASTNQTSMYLCASSGLERNQPQHFGDGTRLSIL.

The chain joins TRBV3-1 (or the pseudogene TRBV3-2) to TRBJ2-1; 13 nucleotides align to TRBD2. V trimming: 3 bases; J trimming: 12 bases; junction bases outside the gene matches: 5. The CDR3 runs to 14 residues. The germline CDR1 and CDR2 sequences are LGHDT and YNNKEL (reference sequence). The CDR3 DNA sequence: TGTGCCAGCAGCCATGGAACTAGCGGGGGGGTGCAGTTCTTC. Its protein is CASSHGTSGGVQFF.

Here the CDR3 DNA reads TGTGCCAGCTCACCGGACAGGAGACTTAACACTGAAGCTTTCTTT. The encoded protein is CASSPDRRLNTEAFF. This rearrangement joins TRBV18 to TRBJ1-1; 7 bases match TRBD1. The CDR3 is made up of 15 amino acids. The J segment lost 2 bases and the V segment lost 3 bases, leaving 6 bases of the junction unmatched. Germline-derived CDR1 and CDR2 are KGHSH and LQKENI.

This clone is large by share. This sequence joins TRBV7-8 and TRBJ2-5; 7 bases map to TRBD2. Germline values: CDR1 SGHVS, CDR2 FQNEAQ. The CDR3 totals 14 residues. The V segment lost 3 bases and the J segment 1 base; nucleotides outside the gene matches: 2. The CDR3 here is CASSLGTTQETQYF. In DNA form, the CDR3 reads TGTGCCAGCAGCTTGGGGACTACCCAAGAGACCCAGTACTTC.

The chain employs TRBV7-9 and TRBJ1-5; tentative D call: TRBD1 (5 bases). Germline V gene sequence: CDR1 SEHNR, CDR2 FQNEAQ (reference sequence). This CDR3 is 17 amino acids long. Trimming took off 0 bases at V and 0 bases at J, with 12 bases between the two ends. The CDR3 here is CASSLALGPYSNQPQHF. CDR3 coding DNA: TGTGCCAGCAGCTTAGCGCTGGGGCCTTATAGCAATCAGCCCCAGCATTTT. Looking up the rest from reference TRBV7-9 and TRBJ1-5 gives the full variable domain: DTGVSQNPRHKITKRGQNVTFRCDPISEHNRLYWYRQTLGQGPEFLTYFQNEAQLEKSRLLSDRFSAERPKGSFSTLEIQRTEQGDSAMYLCASSLALGPYSNQPQHFGDGTRLSIL.

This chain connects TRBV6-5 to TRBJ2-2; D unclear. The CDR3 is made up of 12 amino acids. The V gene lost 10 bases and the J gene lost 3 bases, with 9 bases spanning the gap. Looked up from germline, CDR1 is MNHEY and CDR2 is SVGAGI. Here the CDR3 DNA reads TGTGCCACCAAGCTTGACACCGGGGAGCTGTTTTTT. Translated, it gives CATKLDTGELFF.

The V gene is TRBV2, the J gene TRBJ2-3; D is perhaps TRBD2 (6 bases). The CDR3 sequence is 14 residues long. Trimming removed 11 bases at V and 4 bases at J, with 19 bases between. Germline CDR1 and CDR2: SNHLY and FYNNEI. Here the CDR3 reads CAGGLGLGPDTQYF. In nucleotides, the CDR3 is TGTGCCGGGGGGTTGGGGCTAGGCCCAGATACGCAGTATTTT.

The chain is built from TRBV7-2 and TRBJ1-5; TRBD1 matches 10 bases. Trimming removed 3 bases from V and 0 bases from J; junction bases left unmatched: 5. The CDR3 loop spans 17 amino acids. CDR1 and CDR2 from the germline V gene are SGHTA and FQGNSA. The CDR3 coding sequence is TGTGCCAGCAGCTTGGGACAGGGGAGGGGTAGCAATCAGCCCCAGCATTTT. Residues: CASSLGQGRGSNQPQHF.

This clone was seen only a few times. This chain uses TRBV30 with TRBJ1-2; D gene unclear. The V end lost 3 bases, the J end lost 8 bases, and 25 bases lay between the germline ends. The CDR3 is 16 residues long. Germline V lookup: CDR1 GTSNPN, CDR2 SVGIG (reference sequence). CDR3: CAWSGPSTRSPYGYTF. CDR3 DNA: TGTGCCTGGAGCGGTCCGAGTACGAGGTCTCCGTACGGCTACACCTTC.

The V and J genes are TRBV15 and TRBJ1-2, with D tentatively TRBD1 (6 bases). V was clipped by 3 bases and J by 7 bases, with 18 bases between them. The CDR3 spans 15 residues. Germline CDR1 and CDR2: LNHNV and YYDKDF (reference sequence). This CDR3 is CATSRGSTGSRGYTF. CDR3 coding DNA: TGTGCCACCAGCAGGGGGAGTACAGGGTCGCGTGGCTACACCTTC.

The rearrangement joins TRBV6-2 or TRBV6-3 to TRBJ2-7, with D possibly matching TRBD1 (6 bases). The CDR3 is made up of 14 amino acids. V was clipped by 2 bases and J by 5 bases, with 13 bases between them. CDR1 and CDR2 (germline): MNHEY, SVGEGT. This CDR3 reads CASSYGQQSHEQYF. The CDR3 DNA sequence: TGTGCCAGCAGTTACGGACAGCAGTCTCACGAGCAGTACTTC.

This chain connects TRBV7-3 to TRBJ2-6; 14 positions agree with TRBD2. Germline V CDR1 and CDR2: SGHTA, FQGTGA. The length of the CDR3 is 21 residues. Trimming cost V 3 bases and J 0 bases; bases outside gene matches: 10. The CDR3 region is CASSFRPTSGGALSGANVLTF. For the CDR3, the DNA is TGTGCCAGCAGCTTCCGCCCGACTAGCGGGGGGGCTCTCTCTGGGGCCAACGTCCTGACTTTC.

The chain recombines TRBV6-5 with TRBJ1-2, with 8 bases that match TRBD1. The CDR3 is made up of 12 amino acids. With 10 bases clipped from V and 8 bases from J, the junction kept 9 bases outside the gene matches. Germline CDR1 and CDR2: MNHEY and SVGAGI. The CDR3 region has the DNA TGTGCCACCTCGGGACAGGACTGGGGCTACACCTTC. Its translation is CATSGQDWGYTF.

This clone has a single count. The CDR3 nucleotides read TGTGCCAGCAGCACCGCCGGGACTAGTAACACCGGGGAGCTGTTTTTT. It translates to CASSTAGTSNTGELFF. The chain is built from TRBV5-8 and TRBJ2-2; TRBD2 matches 8 bases. Germline CDR1 SGHTS, CDR2 YDEGEE. V dropped 4 bases and J dropped 2; count of bases not matched to a gene: 7. The CDR3 is 16 residues long. Together with reference TRBV5-8 and TRBJ2-2, the CDR3 gives the full variable domain: EAGVTQSPTHLIKTRGQQATLRCSPISGHTSVYWYQQALGLGLQFLLWYDEGEERNRGNFPPRFSGRQFPNYSSELNVNALELEDSALYLCASSTAGTSNTGELFFGEGSRLTVL.